This T cell receptor (beta chain) was recovered during a study of Graves' ophthalmopathy and Graves' hyperthyroidism. Study summary: No ophthalmopathy within 18 months of follow-up signified stable hyperthyroidism.

The authors amplified TCR beta CDR3 regions, and they did so from RNA transcripts for repertoire sequencing. Following a first-round RT-PCR that used HTBI primers, a second-round multiplex PCR was carried out. TCRdb called the multiplex PCR reads again in MiXCR, with one record for every CDR3 protein. Of about 500,000 distinct CDR3 sequences in the sample, approximately 37% were seen once. Researchers turned away patients with other autoimmune diseases, uncontrolled infections, pregnancy or lactation. There are many counts of this clonotype. Its antigen is currently unknown. The study, taken as a whole, reports: In blood, most expanded thyroid clonotypes above 0.001 frequency were also detected.

The CDR3 runs to 13 residues. With 5 bases removed from V and 5 bases from J, the gap between germline ends came to 13 bases. Germline CDR1 is MNHEY and CDR2 is SMNVEV (reference sequence). The sequence was collected from an adult man with Graves' hyperthyroidism. Source material: peripheral blood or thyroid tissue (not recorded which). The chain carries TRBV27 and TRBJ2-7; D gene ambiguous. The CDR3 sequence is CASSPTAQDEQYF. CDR3 coding DNA: TGTGCCAGCAGTCCAACAGCCCAGGACGAGCAGTACTTC.